The subject of this entry is one TCR beta chain. Its antigen remains unidentified. For every subset, genomic DNA was evenly distributed across several immunoSEQ plates. Clones were read by immunoSEQ multiplex PCR, and TCRdb kept only the in-frame ones, dropping some. The sample contains 850,000 to 1,200,000 clones, about 70% of which appear only once. The data stem from a study of shared clonotypes between healthy human individuals. Study as a whole: Each donor's CD8 memory used one plate, CD8 naive two, each CD4 subset three. Study-level findings and limits: Naive subsets typically showed greater estimated richness than memory subsets.

It was into CD45RA+ naive and CD45RA-negative memory subsets that the CD4+ cells were split. With 4 bases removed from V and 8 bases from J, the gap between germline ends came to 20 bases. Germline values: CDR1 MDHEN, CDR2 SYDVKM. The CDR3 extends over 15 amino acids. The sequenced sample consisted of memory CD4+ T cells sorted from blood. Specified subset: CD45RA-negative fraction. This chain links TRBV28 with TRBJ1-2; tentative D call: TRBD1 (6 bases). The source is a man between 18 and 35 years old in good health. In DNA, the CDR3 is TGTGCCAGCAGTTCCGGGACACTGCGGATTGGCGGCTACACCTTC. Residues: CASSSGTLRIGGYTF.